This record concerns one TCR beta chain sequence. Its target is unknown. With 5 bases clipped from V and 0 bases from J, the junction kept 3 bases outside the gene matches. The CDR3 has 15 amino acids. CDR1 is SEHNR, CDR2 FQNEAQ, per germline (reference sequence). The record originates from a study of PD-1 blockade in classical Hodgkin lymphoma. Study results and caveats: Patients excluded were those beginning nivolumab under 1 year after ASCT. By C4D1, CD4+ diversity increased significantly, especially in complete responders. Baseline diversity in complete responders resembled that of newly diagnosed patients.

Profiled with immunoSEQ multiplex PCR; TCRdb holds only in-frame clones, not every one. The sample contains 19,000 or so clones, around 81% of which appear only once. As to time point: cycle 4 day 1 (C4D1), after 5 to 7 weeks of nivolumab. Relapse was seen in all patients after autologous stem cell transplantation, and brentuximab vedotin exposure was variable. Here the sequenced sample was peripheral blood mononuclear cells (PBMCs), taken before the fourth cycle of nivolumab. The origin of this receptor is a human donor with classical Hodgkin lymphoma. The V and J genes are TRBV7-9 and TRBJ2-2; the match to TRBD1 covers 7 bases. CDR3 in DNA: TGTGCCAGCAGCCACAGGGGTCCGAACACCGGGGAGCTGTTTTTT. This translates into CASSHRGPNTGELFF.